The sequence of this T cell receptor beta chain was determined in a study of cytomegalovirus exposure and HLA in healthy donors. PCR primers comprised 60 Vbeta and 13 Jbeta primers. Clones were sequenced by immunoSEQ multiplex PCR, and TCRdb holds only the in-frame ones, with some missing. This sample yields around 85,000 clones, of which 75% to 85% are seen a single time; about a third belongs to the top ten. About this clone: Its target is unknown.

The germline CDR1 and CDR2 sequences are SQVTM and ANQGSEA. The CDR3 covers 12 residues. Trimming removed 8 bases at V and 5 bases at J, with 13 bases between. Points from the study as a whole: In a later analysis, DRB1 alleles had the most associated TCRs; HLA-C alleles the fewest. CMV serostatus alone was available as immune exposure information.

Sequencing was carried out using PBMCs. The chain is built from TRBV29-1 and TRBJ1-5, with D unresolved. This clonotype was sampled from a man aged 50 to 59 in good health and CMV-seropositive. CDR3 residues: CSPGGGDQPQHF. The CDR3 DNA reads TGCAGCCCCGGAGGAGGTGATCAGCCCCAGCATTTT.